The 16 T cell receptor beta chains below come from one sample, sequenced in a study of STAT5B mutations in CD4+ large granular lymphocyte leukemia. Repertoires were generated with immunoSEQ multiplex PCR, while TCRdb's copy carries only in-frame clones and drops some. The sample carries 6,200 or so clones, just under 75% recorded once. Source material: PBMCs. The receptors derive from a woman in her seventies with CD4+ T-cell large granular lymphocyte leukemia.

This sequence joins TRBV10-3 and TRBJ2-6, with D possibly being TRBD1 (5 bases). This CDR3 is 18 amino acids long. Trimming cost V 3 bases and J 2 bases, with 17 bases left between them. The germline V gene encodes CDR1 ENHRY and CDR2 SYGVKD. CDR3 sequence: CAISERSQGRTGANVLTF. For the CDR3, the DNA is TGTGCCATCAGTGAACGGAGTCAGGGTAGGACTGGGGCCAACGTCCTGACTTTC.

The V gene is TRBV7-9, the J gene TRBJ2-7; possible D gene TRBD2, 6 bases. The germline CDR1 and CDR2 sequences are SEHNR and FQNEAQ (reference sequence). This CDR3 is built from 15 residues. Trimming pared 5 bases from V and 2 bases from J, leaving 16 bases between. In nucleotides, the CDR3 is TGTGCCAGCAGCCGTCCCCTAGCGAACACCTACGAGCAGTACTTC. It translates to CASSRPLANTYEQYF.

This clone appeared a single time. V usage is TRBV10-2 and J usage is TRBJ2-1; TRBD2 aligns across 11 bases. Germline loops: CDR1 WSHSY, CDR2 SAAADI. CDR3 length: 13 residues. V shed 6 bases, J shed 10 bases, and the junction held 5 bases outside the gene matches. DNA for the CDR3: TGCGCCAGCAGACTAGCGGGAGTCGAGGAGCAGTTCTTC. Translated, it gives CASRLAGVEEQFF.

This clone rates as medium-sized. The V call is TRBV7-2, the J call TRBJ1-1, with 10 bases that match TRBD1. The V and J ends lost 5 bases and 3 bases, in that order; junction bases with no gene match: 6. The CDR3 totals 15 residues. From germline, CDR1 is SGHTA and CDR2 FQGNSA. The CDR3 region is CASSQPTGGYTEAFF. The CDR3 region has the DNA TGTGCCAGCAGCCAACCGACAGGGGGCTACACTGAAGCTTTCTTT.

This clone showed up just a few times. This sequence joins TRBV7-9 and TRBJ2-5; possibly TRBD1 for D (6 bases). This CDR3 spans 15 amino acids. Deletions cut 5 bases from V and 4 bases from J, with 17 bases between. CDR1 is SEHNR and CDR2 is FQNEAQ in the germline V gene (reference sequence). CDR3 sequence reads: CASSKNPGHPETQYF. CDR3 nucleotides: TGTGCCAGCAGCAAAAACCCGGGACACCCAGAGACCCAGTACTTC.

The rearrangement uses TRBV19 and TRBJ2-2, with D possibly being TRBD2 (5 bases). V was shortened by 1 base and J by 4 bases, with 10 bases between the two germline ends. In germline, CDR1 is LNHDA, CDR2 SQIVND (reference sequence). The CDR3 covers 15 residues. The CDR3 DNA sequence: TGTGCCAGTAGTATAGGGCTAGCCTCCACCGGGGAGCTGTTTTTT. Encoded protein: CASSIGLASTGELFF.

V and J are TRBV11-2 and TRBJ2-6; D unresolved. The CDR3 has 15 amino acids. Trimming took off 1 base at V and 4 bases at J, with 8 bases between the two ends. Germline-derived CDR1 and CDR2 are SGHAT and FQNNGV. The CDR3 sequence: CASSLGLTGANVLTF. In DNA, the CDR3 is TGTGCCAGCAGCTTAGGGTTGACAGGGGCCAACGTCCTGACTTTC.

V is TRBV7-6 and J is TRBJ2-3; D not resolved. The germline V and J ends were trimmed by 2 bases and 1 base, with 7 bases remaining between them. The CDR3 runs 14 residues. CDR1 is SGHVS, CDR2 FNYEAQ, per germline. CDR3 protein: CASSLNRGTDTQYF. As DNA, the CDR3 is TGTGCCAGCAGCTTAAACCGGGGCACAGATACGCAGTATTTT.

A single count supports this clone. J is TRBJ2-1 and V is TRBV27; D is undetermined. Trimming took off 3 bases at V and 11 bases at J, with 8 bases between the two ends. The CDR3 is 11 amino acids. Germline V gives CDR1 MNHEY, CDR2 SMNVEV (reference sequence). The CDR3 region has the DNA TGTGCCAGCAGTTTCTCAAACAAGCAGTTCTTC. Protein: CASSFSNKQFF.

The CDR3 region is CASSQVVWMSEQYF. CDR3 coding DNA: TGCGCCAGCAGCCAAGTTGTTTGGATGTCCGAGCAGTACTTC. The genes are TRBV4-3 and TRBJ2-7; D gene ambiguous. V dropped 1 base and J dropped 6 bases, with 13 bases sitting between them. Germline CDR1 and CDR2: LGHNA and YSLEER. CDR3 length: 14 residues.

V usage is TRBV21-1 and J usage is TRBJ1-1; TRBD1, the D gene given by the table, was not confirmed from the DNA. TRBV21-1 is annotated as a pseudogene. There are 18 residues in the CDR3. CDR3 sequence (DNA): TGTGCCAGCAGCAAAAAGGGCCTCGGGACAGGGAAGAACACTGAAGCTTTCTTT. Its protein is CASSKKGLGTGKNTEAFF.

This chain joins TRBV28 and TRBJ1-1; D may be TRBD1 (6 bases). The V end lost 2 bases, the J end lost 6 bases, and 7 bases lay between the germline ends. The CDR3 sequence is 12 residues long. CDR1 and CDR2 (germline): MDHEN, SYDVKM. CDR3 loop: CASSLGGSEAFF. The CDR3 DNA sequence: TGTGCCAGCAGTTTAGGGGGCTCTGAAGCTTTCTTT.

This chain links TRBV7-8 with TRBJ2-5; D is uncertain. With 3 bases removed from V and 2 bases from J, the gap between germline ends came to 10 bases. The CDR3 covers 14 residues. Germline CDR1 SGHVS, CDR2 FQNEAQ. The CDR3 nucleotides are TGTGCCAGCAGCTTTGCGTCGGCACAAGAGACCCAGTACTTC. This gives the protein CASSFASAQETQYF. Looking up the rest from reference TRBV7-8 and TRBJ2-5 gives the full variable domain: GAGVSQSPRYKVAKRGQDVALRCDPISGHVSLFWYQQALGQGPEFLTYFQNEAQLDKSGLPSDRFFAERPEGSVSTLKIQRTQQEDSAVYLCASSFASAQETQYFGPGTRLLVL.

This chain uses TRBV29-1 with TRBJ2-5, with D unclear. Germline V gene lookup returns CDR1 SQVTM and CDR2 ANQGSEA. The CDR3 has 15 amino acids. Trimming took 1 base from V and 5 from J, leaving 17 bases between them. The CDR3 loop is CSVEGRPSTMETQYF. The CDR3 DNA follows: TGCAGCGTTGAAGGACGGCCATCCACCATGGAGACCCAGTACTTC.

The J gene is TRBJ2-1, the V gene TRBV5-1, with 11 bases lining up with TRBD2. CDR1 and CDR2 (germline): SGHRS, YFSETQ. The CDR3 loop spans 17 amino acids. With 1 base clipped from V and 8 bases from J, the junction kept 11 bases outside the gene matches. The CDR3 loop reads CASSLSDLSGGADEQFF. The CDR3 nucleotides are TGCGCCAGCAGCTTGTCCGACCTTAGCGGGGGGGCCGATGAGCAGTTCTTC.

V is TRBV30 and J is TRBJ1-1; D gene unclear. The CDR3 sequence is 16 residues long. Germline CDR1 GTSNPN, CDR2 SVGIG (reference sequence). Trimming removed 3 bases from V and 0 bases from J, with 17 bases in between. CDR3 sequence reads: CAWRPGAEILNTEAFF. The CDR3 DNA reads TGTGCCTGGAGGCCCGGAGCGGAAATTTTGAACACTGAAGCTTTCTTT.